The text below deals with one T cell receptor (beta chain). The data were obtained in a study of sequential checkpoint blockade in melanoma. Study-level information: First-line arms were nivolumab then ipilimumab, or the reverse, randomized 1:1. After both sequences, patients received maintenance nivolumab.

Libraries were prepared by immunoSEQ multiplex PCR; TCRdb keeps only in-frame clonotypes and omits some of them. The sample includes some 26,000 clones, around 73% seen only once; the top ten take around 23%. The V and J ends lost 3 bases and 7 bases, in that order; junction bases with no gene match: 5. Germline CDR1 reads LNHDA; CDR2 reads SQIVND (reference sequence). This CDR3 spans 13 amino acids. Sample treatment: randomized to nivolumab then ipilimumab (arm A) or the reverse (arm B). The sample in question was CD8+ T cells sorted from blood (inferred from file names), obtained from a patient given nivolumab and ipilimumab in sequence. This sequence was found in a human donor with melanoma. The rearrangement joins TRBV19 to TRBJ2-7; 8 nucleotides align to TRBD1. CDR3 protein: CASSMGQVSEQYF. CDR3 in DNA: TGTGCCAGTAGTATGGGACAGGTATCGGAGCAGTACTTC.